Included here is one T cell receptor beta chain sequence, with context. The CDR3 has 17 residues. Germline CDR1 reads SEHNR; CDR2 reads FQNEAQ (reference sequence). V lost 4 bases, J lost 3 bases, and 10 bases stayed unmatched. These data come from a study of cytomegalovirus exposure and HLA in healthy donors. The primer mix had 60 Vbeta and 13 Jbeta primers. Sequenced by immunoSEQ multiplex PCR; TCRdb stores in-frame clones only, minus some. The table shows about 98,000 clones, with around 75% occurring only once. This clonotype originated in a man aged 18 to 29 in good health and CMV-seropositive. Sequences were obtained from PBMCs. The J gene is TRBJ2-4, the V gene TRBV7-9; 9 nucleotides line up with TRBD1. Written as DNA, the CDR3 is TGTGCCAGCAGCTCCAACCGGGACAGGGATGACAAAAACATTCAGTACTTC. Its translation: CASSSNRDRDDKNIQYF.